A single T cell receptor (beta chain) is shown here with its context. TCRdb itself ran the 5' RACE reads through MiXCR, one entry per CDR3 protein. Among tens of thousands of distinct CDR3 sequences listed, 29% were seen once. Germline CDR1 reads SGHDT; CDR2 reads YYEEEE. The CDR3 extends over 18 amino acids. Germline trimming cut 1 base from V and 15 bases from J; bases unmatched to any gene: 21. The material sequenced was memory CD4+ T cells sorted from a lymph node. Described subset: memory CD4+ T cells, CD4+CD45RO+CD25-. The V call is TRBV5-6, the J call TRBJ1-6; 8 nucleotides line up with TRBD1. This receptor was taken from a female donor with breast cancer. The CDR3 DNA is TGTGCCAGCAGCTTGACCATGTTTGGTGGGACAGGCGACTACGACCTCCACTTT. It encodes CASSLTMFGGTGDYDLHF.